The 10 T cell receptor beta chains given below trace back to one sample, sequenced in a study of glioma-infiltrating T cells. The iRepertoire nested amplicon-rescue multiplex PCR amplified TCR alpha and beta CDR3s from RNA. TCRdb reprocessed the multiplex PCR reads with MiXCR, giving one entry per CDR3 protein. This table has roughly 190,000 distinct CDR3 sequences, roughly a third appearing once. Sequencing was carried out using glioma tissue, nonneoplastic brain tissue, or PBMCs (not recorded which). These receptors were obtained from a human donor with low-grade glioma or glioblastoma, undergoing nonglioma brain surgery, or in good health (not recorded which).

There are many counts of this clonotype. This chain uses TRBV3-1 with TRBJ2-1; 11 nucleotides agree with TRBD2. Per the germline V gene, CDR1 is LGHDT and CDR2 is YNNKEL (reference sequence). V trimming: 4 bases; J trimming: 11 bases; junction bases outside the gene matches: 13. The CDR3 is made up of 16 amino acids. CDR3 nucleotide sequence: TGTGCCAGCAGCCCACCCTTAGCGGGAGGGGTCACAAAGCAGTTCTTC. Protein product: CASSPPLAGGVTKQFF.

In regard to this clonotype: Just one base apart from a much larger clone, this may be a read error. This sequence joins TRBV20-1 and TRBJ2-2; 9 bases match TRBD1. CDR1 and CDR2 (germline): DFQATT, SNEGSKA (reference sequence). This CDR3 is built from 17 residues. This CDR3 is CSTRDVGGQGNTGELFF. Written as DNA, the CDR3 is TGCAGTACTAGAGACGTCGGGGGACAGGGAAACACCGGGGAGCTGTTTTTT.

This clonotype was detected many times. The CDR3 reads CSARDPSGRGGEQYF. Written as DNA, the CDR3 is TGCAGTGCTAGAGATCCTAGCGGGAGAGGGGGGGAGCAGTACTTC. The rearrangement uses TRBV20-1 and TRBJ2-7; 10 bases align to TRBD2. The trim removed 0 bases at V and 7 bases at J, leaving 9 bases unmatched. The CDR3 runs to 15 residues. Germline CDR1 DFQATT, CDR2 SNEGSKA (reference sequence).

The chain has TRBV27 and TRBJ1-1; tentatively, D is TRBD1 (5 bases). In germline, CDR1 is MNHEY, CDR2 SMNVEV (reference sequence). The V end was cut by 6 bases, the J end by 1 base, with 18 bases between. This CDR3 is 16 amino acids long. The CDR3 is CASSFRTSGANTEAFF. The DNA of the CDR3 is TGTGCCAGCAGCTTCCGGACTAGCGGGGCGAACACTGAAGCTTTCTTT.

Many counts were recorded for this clonotype. This rearrangement joins TRBV7-2 to TRBJ1-6, with D uncertain. CDR1 is SGHTA and CDR2 is FQGNSA in the germline V gene. The CDR3 is 15 residues long. V lost 1 base to trimming and J lost 6 bases, with 10 bases between them. CDR3 protein: CASSLVSYGNSPLHF. CDR3 in DNA: TGTGCCAGCAGCTTAGTTTCCTACGGTAATTCACCCCTCCACTTT.

The table lists this clonotype with a few counts. V gene TRBV3-1 combines with J gene TRBJ2-7; D call uncertain. Germline values: CDR1 LGHDT, CDR2 YNNKEL (reference sequence). The V end lost 6 bases, the J end lost 0 bases, and 15 bases lay between the germline ends. The CDR3 extends over 15 amino acids. In DNA form, the CDR3 reads TGTGCCAGCAGTTCTCTACCCGTTACCTCCTACGAGCAGTACTTC. Its protein is CASSSLPVTSYEQYF.

This clonotype was seen repeatedly, ten times or more. CDR3 sequence reads: CASSYSGADGTDTQYF. The CDR3, as DNA: TGTGCCAGCAGTTACTCTGGAGCGGACGGCACAGATACGCAGTATTTT. The V gene is TRBV6-5, the J gene TRBJ2-3; D possibly corresponds to TRBD2 (5 bases). Trimming pared 0 bases from V and 1 base from J, leaving 11 bases between. There are 16 residues in the CDR3. Germline assignment: CDR1 MNHEY and CDR2 SVGAGI.

This clonotype was picked up a small number of times. The junction shows a germline mismatch at one end, possibly a read error. V is TRBV29-1 and J is TRBJ2-2; 11 bases agree with TRBD1. The germline gives CDR1 SQVTM, CDR2 ANQGSEA. The CDR3 is 15 amino acids. CDR3: CSVEGQGARTGELFF. The CDR3 DNA sequence: TGCAGCGTGGAAGGACAGGGGGCGCGGACCGGGGAGCTGTTTTTT.

There are many counts of this clonotype. The chain links TRBV4-2 to TRBJ2-7, with TRBD1 matching over 9 bases. This CDR3 is built from 16 residues. V lost 0 bases, J lost 0 bases, and 3 bases stayed unmatched. CDR1 is LGHNA and CDR2 is YNFKEQ in the germline V gene. The chain's CDR3 is CASSQDGTGSSYEQYF. The CDR3 coding sequence is TGTGCCAGCAGCCAAGATGGGACAGGGAGCTCCTACGAGCAGTACTTC.

This clonotype has ten or more counts. The V gene is TRBV6-2 or TRBV6-3, the J gene TRBJ2-1; D gene ambiguous. Germline assignment: CDR1 MNHEY and CDR2 SVGEGT. Trimming pared 6 bases from V and 5 bases from J, leaving 17 bases between. The CDR3 consists of 15 residues. The CDR3 loop is CASRYELSTHNEQFF. The CDR3 coding sequence is TGTGCCAGCAGATACGAACTTTCCACACACAATGAGCAGTTCTTC.